One T cell receptor beta chain is described in this entry. Its antigen is unknown. The source of the sample is a study of shared clonotypes between healthy human individuals. Sequencing used immunoSEQ multiplex PCR; TCRdb keeps in-frame clones, though not all of them. Of around 700,000 clones listed, around three quarters were seen once; the top ten hold 1.5% to 2%. CD4+ cells yielded CD45RA+ naive and CD45RA-negative memory subsets. The CDR3 runs to 19 residues. Looked up from germline, CDR1 is SGDLS and CDR2 is YYNGEE. With 0 bases removed from V and 0 bases from J, the gap between germline ends came to 16 bases. Study results and caveats: Only blood was sampled, and tissue TCR repertoires likely differ from blood ones. Few donors restricted represented genetic and exposure-history diversity.

Sequencing input: memory CD4+ T cells sorted from blood. Described subset: CD45RA-negative fraction. The J gene is TRBJ2-6, the V gene TRBV9; D is perhaps TRBD1 or TRBD2 (6 bases each). This TCR was recovered from a woman in her 30s in good health. CDR3 bases: TGTGCCAGCAGCGTAGAGGAGGGGCAGGGGAGCTCTGGGGCCAACGTCCTGACTTTC. Protein: CASSVEEGQGSSGANVLTF.